This TCR beta chain comes out of a study of blood T cell repertoires in COVID-19. Study summary: Sources were T cells, B-cell-depleted T cells, or PBMCs; the material itself was cDNA or gDNA.

Original processing methods: Reference gene primers were amplified, and this amplification served to estimate nucleated cell counts. Method: immunoSEQ multiplex PCR; TCRdb's copy keeps in-frame clones and lacks some. V, J and clone size are taken as reported in that table, and D and trimming were inferred from the DNA itself. The repertoire holds some 190,000 clones, with around nine tenths as singletons. The V gene's germline CDR1 is SGDLS and CDR2 YYNGEE. V was cut by 1 base and J by 7 bases, with 14 bases left in between. The CDR3 length is 14 residues. The V and J genes are TRBV9 and TRBJ1-1; D possibly corresponds to TRBD1 (5 bases). This clonotype originated in a man younger than 35 with active or convalescent COVID-19. The sequenced material came from peripheral blood. For the CDR3, the DNA is TGTGCCAGCAGCGTAAGCTTTGGGGGGGTTGAAGCTTTCTTT. Protein sequence: CASSVSFGGVEAFF.